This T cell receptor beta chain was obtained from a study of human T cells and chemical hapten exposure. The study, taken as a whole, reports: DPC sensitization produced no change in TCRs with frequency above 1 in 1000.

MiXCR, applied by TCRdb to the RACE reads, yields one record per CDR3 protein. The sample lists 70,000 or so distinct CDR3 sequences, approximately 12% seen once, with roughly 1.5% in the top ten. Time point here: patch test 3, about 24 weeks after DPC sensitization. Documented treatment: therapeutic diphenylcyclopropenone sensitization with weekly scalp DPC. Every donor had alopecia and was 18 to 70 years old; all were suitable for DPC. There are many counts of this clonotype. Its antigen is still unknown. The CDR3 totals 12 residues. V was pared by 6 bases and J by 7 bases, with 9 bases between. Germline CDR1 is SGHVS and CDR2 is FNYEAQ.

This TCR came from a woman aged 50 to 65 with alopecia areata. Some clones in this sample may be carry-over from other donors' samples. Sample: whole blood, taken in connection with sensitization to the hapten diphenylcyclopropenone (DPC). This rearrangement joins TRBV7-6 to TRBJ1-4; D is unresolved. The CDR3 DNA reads TGTGCCAGCAGGCAGACTGGTGAAAAACTGTTTTTT. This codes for CASRQTGEKLFF.